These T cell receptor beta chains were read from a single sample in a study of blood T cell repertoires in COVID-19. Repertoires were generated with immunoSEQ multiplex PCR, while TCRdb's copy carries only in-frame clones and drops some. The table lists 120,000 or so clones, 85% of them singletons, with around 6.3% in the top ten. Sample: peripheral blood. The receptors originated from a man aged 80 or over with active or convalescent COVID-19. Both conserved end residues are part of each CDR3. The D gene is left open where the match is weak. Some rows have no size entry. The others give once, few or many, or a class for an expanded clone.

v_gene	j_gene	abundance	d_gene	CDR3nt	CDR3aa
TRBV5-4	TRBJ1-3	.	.	TGTGCCAGCAGCTTGTCAGGGGCTGGAAACACCATATATTTT	CASSLSGAGNTIYF
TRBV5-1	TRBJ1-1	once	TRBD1	TGCGCCAGCAGCTTAAACAGGGGGCTCGGAGGTACTGAAGCTTTCTTT	CASSLNRGLGGTEAFF
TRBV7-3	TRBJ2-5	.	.	TGTGCCAGCAGCTTAACGGCAGCGTACCAAGAGACCCAGTACTTC	CASSLTAAYQETQYF
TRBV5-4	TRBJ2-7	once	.	TGTGCCAGCAGCTTACGAGGAACTCCCTACGAGCAGTACTTC	CASSLRGTPYEQYF
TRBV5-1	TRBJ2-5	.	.	TGCGCCAGCAGCTTGGAGGGCAGGGAAGAGACCCAGTACTTC	CASSLEGREETQYF
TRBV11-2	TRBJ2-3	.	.	TGTGCCAGCAGCTTATCCCTATCGACAGATACGCAGTATTTT	CASSLSLSTDTQYF
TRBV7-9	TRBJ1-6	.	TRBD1	TGTGCCAGCAGTAGGGACAGTATTTCACCCCTCCACTTT	CASSRDSISPLHF
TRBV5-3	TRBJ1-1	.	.	TGTGCCACAACTTTCCCTTCGGGATATCCAACTGAAGCTTTCTTT	CATTFPSGYPTEAFF
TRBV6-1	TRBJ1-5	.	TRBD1	TGTGCCAGCAGTGAGGGACAGTTCTTCGGCAATCAGCCCCAGCATTTT	CASSEGQFFGNQPQHF
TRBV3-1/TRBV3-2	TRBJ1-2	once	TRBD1	TGTGCCAGCAGCCAAGAGTCGGACAGGGAGTGTGGCTACACCTTC	CASSQESDRECGYTF
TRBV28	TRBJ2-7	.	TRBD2	TGTGCCAGTACCCGTGGGAGGGACGAGCAGTACTTC	CASTRGRDEQYF
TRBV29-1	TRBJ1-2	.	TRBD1	TGCAGCGTTGGACAGGGGGCGAGTGGCTACACCTTC	CSVGQGASGYTF
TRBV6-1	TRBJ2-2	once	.	TGTGCCAGCAGTGAAAACCCGGGTAACACCGGGGAGCTGTTTTTT	CASSENPGNTGELFF
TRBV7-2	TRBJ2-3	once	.	TGTGCCAGCAGCATAAGGGGGGGAGCTAGCACAGATACGCAGTATTTT	CASSIRGGASTDTQYF
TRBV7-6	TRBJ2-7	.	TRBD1	TGTGCCAGCAGCTTGAGGACAGGGCCTACGGAGCAGTACTTC	CASSLRTGPTEQYF